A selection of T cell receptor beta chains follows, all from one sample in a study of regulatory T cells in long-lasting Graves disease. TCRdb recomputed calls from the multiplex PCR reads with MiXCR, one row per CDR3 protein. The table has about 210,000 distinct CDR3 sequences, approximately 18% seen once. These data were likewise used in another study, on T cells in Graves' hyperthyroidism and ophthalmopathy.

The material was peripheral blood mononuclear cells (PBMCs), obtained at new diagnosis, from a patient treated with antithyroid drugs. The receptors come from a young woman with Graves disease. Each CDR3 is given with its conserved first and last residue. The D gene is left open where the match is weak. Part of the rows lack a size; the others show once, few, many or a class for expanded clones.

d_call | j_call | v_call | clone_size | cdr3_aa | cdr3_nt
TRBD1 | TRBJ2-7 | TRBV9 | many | CASSVGVTGTIYEQYF | TGTGCCAGCAGCGTAGGTGTGACAGGGACGATCTACGAGCAGTACTTC
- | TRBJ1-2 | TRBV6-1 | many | CASSRSGDGYTF | TGTGCCAGCAGCCGATCAGGGGATGGCTACACCTTC
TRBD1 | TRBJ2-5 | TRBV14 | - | CASSPGTVRETQYF | TGTGCCAGCAGCCCCGGGACAGTACGAGAGACCCAGTACTTC
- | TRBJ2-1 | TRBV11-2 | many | CASSPTVAGLYNEQFF | TGTGCCAGCAGCCCCACTGTGGCGGGGCTCTACAATGAGCAGTTCTTC
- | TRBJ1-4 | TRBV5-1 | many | CASKSGGLDEKLFF | TGCGCCAGCAAATCTGGGGGGTTGGATGAAAAACTGTTTTTT
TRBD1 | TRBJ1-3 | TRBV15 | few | CATSRGRGRGNTIYF | TGTGCCACCAGCAGGGGCAGGGGGCGAGGAAACACCATATATTTT
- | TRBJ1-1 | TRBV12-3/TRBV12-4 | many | CASVTNTEAFF | TGTGCCAGCGTCACGAACACTGAAGCTTTCTTT
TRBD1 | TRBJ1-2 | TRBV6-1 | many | CASRLDRVNGYTF | TGTGCCAGCAGGCTGGACAGGGTCAATGGCTACACCTTC
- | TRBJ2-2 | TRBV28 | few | CASRSQGSTGELFF | TGTGCCAGCAGGTCTCAGGGAAGCACCGGGGAGCTGTTTTTT
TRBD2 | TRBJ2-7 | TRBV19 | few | CASSSSGTNSYEQYF | TGTGCCAGTAGTAGTTCCGGGACTAACTCCTACGAGCAGTACTTC
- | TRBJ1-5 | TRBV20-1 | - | CSAWASSNQPQHF | TGCAGTGCTTGGGCGTCGAGCAATCAGCCCCAGCATTTT
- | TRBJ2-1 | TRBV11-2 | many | CASSLALDNEQFF | TGTGCCAGCAGCTTAGCACTGGACAATGAGCAGTTCTTC
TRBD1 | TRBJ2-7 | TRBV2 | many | CASSRQGYEQYF | TGTGCCAGCAGTCGACAGGGCTACGAGCAGTACTTC
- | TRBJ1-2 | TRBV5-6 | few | CASSFSGGRGYTF | TGTGCCAGCAGCTTCTCGGGGGGCAGGGGCTACACCTTC
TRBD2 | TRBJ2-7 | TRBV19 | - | CASSSPGAGRSYEQYF | TGTGCCAGTAGTTCCCCGGGAGCGGGACGGTCCTACGAGCAGTACTTC
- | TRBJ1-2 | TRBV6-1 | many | CASSRVTDSREGYTF | TGTGCCAGCAGTCGCGTTACGGACAGCCGGGAGGGCTACACCTTC
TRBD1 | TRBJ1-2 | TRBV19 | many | CASTLRDRNRRGYGYTF | TGTGCCAGTACCCTCCGGGACAGAAATCGAAGGGGATATGGCTACACCTTC
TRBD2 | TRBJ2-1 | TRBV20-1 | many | CSARGQGTSGGPYNEQFF | TGCAGTGCTAGGGGACAAGGGACTAGCGGGGGACCTTACAATGAGCAGTTCTTC
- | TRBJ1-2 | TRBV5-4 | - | CASSLKGMGYGYTF | TGTGCCAGCAGCTTGAAGGGGATGGGATATGGCTACACCTTC
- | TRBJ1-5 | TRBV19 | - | CASSIPRGYQPQHF | TGTGCCAGTAGTATCCCCAGGGGCTACCAGCCCCAGCATTTT
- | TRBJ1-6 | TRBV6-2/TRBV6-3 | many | CASQTEANNSPLHF | TGTGCCAGCCAAACTGAGGCCAATAATTCACCCCTCCACTTT
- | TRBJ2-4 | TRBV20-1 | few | CSAYTNREEAKNIQYF | TGCAGTGCCTATACAAACAGGGAAGAAGCCAAAAACATTCAGTACTTC
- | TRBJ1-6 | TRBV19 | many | CASSISTGPNNSPLHF | TGTGCCAGTAGTATCTCGACAGGACCCAACAATTCACCCCTCCACTTT
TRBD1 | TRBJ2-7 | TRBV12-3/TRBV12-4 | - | CASSGDRSYEQYF | TGTGCCAGCAGTGGGGACAGGTCTTACGAGCAGTACTTC
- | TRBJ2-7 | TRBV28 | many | CASILYRGQAYEQYF | TGTGCCAGCATCCTCTACCGGGGGCAGGCCTACGAGCAGTACTTC
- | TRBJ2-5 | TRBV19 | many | CASSPRIQETQYF | TGTGCCAGTAGTCCGCGAATTCAAGAGACCCAGTACTTC
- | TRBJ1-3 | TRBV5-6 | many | CASSFRRVGNTIYF | TGTGCCAGCAGCTTCAGGAGGGTTGGAAACACCATATATTTT
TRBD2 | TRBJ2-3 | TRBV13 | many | CASETNGGSEGLTETNTQYF | TGTGCCAGCGAAACAAACGGGGGGTCGGAAGGTCTAACGGAGACAAATACGCAGTATTTT
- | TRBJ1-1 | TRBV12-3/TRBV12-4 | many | CASSLTPGMNTEAFF | TGTGCCAGCAGTTTAACACCAGGGATGAACACTGAAGCTTTCTTT
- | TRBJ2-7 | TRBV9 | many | CASSVDPGYEQYF | TGTGCCAGCAGCGTAGATCCGGGTTACGAGCAGTACTTC
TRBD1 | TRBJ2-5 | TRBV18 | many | CASSSLPGQKETQYF | TGTGCCAGCTCATCTCTCCCGGGACAGAAGGAGACCCAGTACTTC
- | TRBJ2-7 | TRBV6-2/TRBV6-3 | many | CASSVQRGYEQYF | TGTGCCAGCAGTGTCCAGAGGGGCTACGAGCAGTACTTC
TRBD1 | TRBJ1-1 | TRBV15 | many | CATSRGPGQGGTEAFF | TGTGCCACCAGCAGGGGCCCGGGACAGGGCGGTACTGAAGCTTTCTTT
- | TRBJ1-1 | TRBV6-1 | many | CASNAGRRNTEAFF | TGTGCCAGCAACGCTGGAAGGCGGAACACTGAAGCTTTCTTT
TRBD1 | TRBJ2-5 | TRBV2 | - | CASRGQVNQETQYF | TGTGCCAGCAGGGGACAGGTGAACCAAGAGACCCAGTACTTC
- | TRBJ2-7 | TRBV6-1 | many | CASSTGHEQYF | TGTGCCAGCAGTACAGGGCACGAGCAGTACTTC
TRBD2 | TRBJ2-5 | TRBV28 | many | CASSPLAGDRETQYF | TGTGCCAGCAGTCCCCTAGCGGGAGATCGAGAGACCCAGTACTTC
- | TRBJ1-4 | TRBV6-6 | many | CASSYSGTAAGEKLFF | TGTGCCAGCAGTTACTCGGGGACCGCGGCAGGCGAAAAACTGTTTTTT
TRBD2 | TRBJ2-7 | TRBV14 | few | CASSLAGGPREQYF | TGTGCCAGCAGCCTAGCGGGAGGGCCACGAGAGCAGTACTTC
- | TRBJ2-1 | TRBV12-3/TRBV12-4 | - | CASKGEGKMSNEQFF | TGTGCCAGCAAAGGCGAGGGAAAAATGAGCAATGAGCAGTTCTTC